This TCR beta chain appears in the sequencing data of a study of T cells in Graves' hyperthyroidism and ophthalmopathy. This clonotype showed up many times. Patients between 18 and 65 years old had hyperthyroidism, newly diagnosed and lasting under 2 months. V gave up 6 bases and J gave up 6 bases; unmatched junction bases: 10. Germline CDR1 is MNHEY and CDR2 is SMNVEV (reference sequence). CDR3 length: 17 amino acids. From RNA transcripts, TCR beta CDR3 regions were amplified. The study used the HTBI primer set for a first-round RT-PCR of the TCR CDR3. MiXCR, run by TCRdb on the multiplex PCR reads, gives a single entry per CDR3 protein. The sample has hundreds of thousands of distinct CDR3 sequences, approximately 15% seen once.

V and J are TRBV27 and TRBJ2-2; 13 positions agree with TRBD2. Sequenced sample: blood. This clonotype originated in a woman in her 30s with Graves' hyperthyroidism that later progressed to Graves' ophthalmopathy. In DNA form, the CDR3 reads TGTGCCAGCAGGGGACTAGCGGGAAAGGGGCCGCCCGGGGAGCTGTTTTTT. This translates into CASRGLAGKGPPGELFF.